The source of this T cell receptor (beta chain) is a study of blood T cells in healthy people across ages. CDR3 length: 16 amino acids. V was clipped by 3 bases and J by 0 bases, with 12 bases between them. This clonotype has only a few counts. The authors ran a second PCR of 7 to 11 cycles using a sample-barcoded 5' primer and a J-beta primer mix. In TCRdb, the 5' RACE reads were re-called with MiXCR into one record per CDR3 protein. This sample carries hundreds of thousands of distinct CDR3 sequences, around two fifths of them seen once, and the ten largest clones take around 18%. Sequenced sample: blood. This chain connects TRBV12-3 or TRBV12-4 to TRBJ1-5; no clear D gene. This clonotype was obtained from a man aged 55 to 69 in good health. The CDR3, as DNA: TGTGCCAGCAGTTTCGGTTCTTACCCTAGCAATCAGCCCCAGCATTTT. Amino acids: CASSFGSYPSNQPQHF.